The rows below give T cell receptor beta chains drawn from one sample of a study of metastatic and nonmetastatic thyroid tumors. TCRdb re-clonotyped the PCR reads through MiXCR. Found here are 25,000 to 35,000 clones, roughly 20% of them singletons; the top ten hold 39%. The sequencing sample was made of blood. These receptors were collected from a female donor with papillary thyroid cancer or a benign thyroid nodule (not recorded which). Some clones in this sample may be carry-over from other donors' samples. The CDR3 runs from the conserved cysteine through the conserved F or W. The D gene is left open where the match is weak. Clone size is given for some rows only: seen once, a few or many times, or a class if the clone is expanded.

few | TRBJ2-5 | TRBV12-3/TRBV12-4 | TRBD2 | CASSFKRGGQETQYF | TGTGCCAGCAGTTTCAAGCGGGGGGGCCAAGAGACCCAGTACTTC
many | TRBJ1-5 | TRBV19 | - | CASTEGNSNQPQHF | TGTGCCAGTACTGAGGGGAACAGCAATCAGCCCCAGCATTTT
once | TRBJ2-7 | TRBV5-6 | TRBD2 | CASSEGLAFYEQYF | TGTGCCAGCAGCGAGGGACTAGCTTTCTACGAGCAGTACTTC
- | TRBJ1-1 | TRBV24-1 | - | CATTHGTDPFF | TGTGCCACCACCCATGGGACTGACCCTTTCTTT
many | TRBJ2-5 | TRBV6-1 | - | CASSETTGTQYF | TGTGCCAGCAGTGAAACTACTGGGACCCAGTACTTC
many | TRBJ2-1 | TRBV20-1 | TRBD2 | CSARDSGGANEQFF | TGCAGTGCTAGAGATAGCGGGGGGGCAAATGAGCAGTTCTTC
- | TRBJ2-2 | TRBV27 | - | CASRPSGGTNTGELFF | TGTGCCAGCAGACCTTCTGGAGGAACGAACACCGGGGAGCTGTTTTTT
- | TRBJ2-7 | TRBV11-2 | TRBD2 | CASSWSGGNYEQYF | TGTGCCAGCAGCTGGAGCGGGGGGAACTACGAGCAGTACTTC
- | TRBJ1-1 | TRBV24-1 | - | CATSGAGRNTEAFF | TGTGCCACCAGTGGGGCCGGGAGGAACACTGAAGCTTTCTTT
many | TRBJ1-1 | TRBV11-2 | - | CASSPPEGNTEAFF | TGTGCCAGCAGCCCGCCAGAGGGGAACACTGAAGCTTTCTTT
many | TRBJ2-7 | TRBV28 | TRBD1 | CASRVRDRVREQYF | TGTGCCAGCAGGGTCCGGGACAGGGTTCGGGAGCAGTACTTC
many | TRBJ1-2 | TRBV30 | - | CAWNPGLKVKGYTF | TGTGCCTGGAACCCCGGACTCAAGGTGAAGGGCTACACCTTC
few | TRBJ1-6 | TRBV6-2/TRBV6-3 | - | CASRGNNSPLHF | TGTGCCAGCAGGGGGAATAATTCACCCCTCCACTTT
- | TRBJ2-2 | TRBV4-3 | TRBD2 | CASSQDRTSGGYTGELFF | TGCGCCAGCAGCCAAGATCGGACTAGCGGGGGGTACACCGGGGAGCTGTTTTTT
many | TRBJ2-6 | TRBV5-4 | TRBD1 | CASSAGQGPSSGANVLTF | TGTGCCAGCAGCGCAGGACAGGGGCCCAGCTCTGGGGCCAACGTCCTGACTTTC
- | TRBJ1-3 | TRBV20-1 | - | CSARGTGNTIYF | TGCAGTGCACGGGGTACCGGAAACACCATATATTTT
many | TRBJ1-1 | TRBV28 | TRBD1 | CASSATGTKVGTEASF | TGTGCCAGCAGTGCGACAGGGACGAAAGTGGGCACTGAAGCTTCCTTT
many | TRBJ2-7 | TRBV4-2 | TRBD1 | CASSQPGQGTYEQYF | TGTGCCAGCAGCCAGCCGGGACAGGGGACCTACGAGCAGTACTTC
- | TRBJ2-5 | TRBV30 | TRBD2 | CAWSTGSGVWWTQYF | TGTGCCTGGAGCACGGGTAGCGGGGTCTGGTGGACCCAGTACTTC
many | TRBJ1-3 | TRBV20-1 | - | CSVGTPGNTIYF | TGCAGTGTGGGGACACCTGGAAACACCATATATTTT
- | TRBJ1-5 | TRBV7-6 | - | CASSLGTSNQPQHF | TGTGCCAGCAGCTTAGGGACAAGTAATCAGCCCCAGCATTTT
- | TRBJ2-2 | TRBV19 | TRBD1 | CASRIRTGGVGELFF | TGTGCCAGTAGAATCCGGACAGGGGGAGTCGGGGAGCTGTTTTTT
few | TRBJ2-7 | TRBV7-8 | - | CASSLDAGPGYEQYF | TGTGCCAGCAGCTTAGATGCGGGCCCAGGCTACGAGCAGTACTTC
- | TRBJ1-1 | TRBV12-3/TRBV12-4 | - | CASSWGRNTEAFF | TGTGCCAGCAGTTGGGGGCGGAACACTGAAGCTTTCTTT
- | TRBJ2-7 | TRBV11-2 | - | CASSLAGPPGEQYF | TGTGCCAGCAGCTTAGCGGGACCCCCTGGCGAGCAGTACTTC
- | TRBJ2-7 | TRBV7-9 | TRBD2 | CASSLGGGFSGSQYF | TGTGCCAGCAGCTTAGGCGGGGGATTCTCGGGTTCGCAGTACTTC
- | TRBJ2-1 | TRBV7-8 | - | CASRDSRTPYEQFF | TGTGCCAGCAGGGACTCCCGAACCCCATATGAGCAGTTCTTC
- | TRBJ2-2 | TRBV15 | TRBD2 | CASSSGGAGELFF | TGTGCCAGCAGCTCCGGGGGGGCCGGGGAGCTGTTTTTT
- | TRBJ2-2 | TRBV4-2 | TRBD2 | CASSPGGLAGVVIGDLIF | TGTGCCAGCAGCCCAGGCGGACTAGCGGGAGTCGTTATCGGGGATTTGATTTTT
- | TRBJ2-1 | TRBV6-5 | TRBD1 | CASSYSRQGVNEQFF | TGTGCCAGCAGTTACTCCAGACAGGGAGTGAATGAGCAGTTCTTC
- | TRBJ2-1 | TRBV15 | - | CATSRGYNEQFF | TGTGCCACCAGCCGGGGGTACAATGAGCAGTTCTTC
- | TRBJ2-1 | TRBV12-3/TRBV12-4 | TRBD1 | CASSPTGGFEQFF | TGTGCCAGCAGTCCCACAGGGGGCTTTGAGCAGTTCTTC
few | TRBJ1-1 | TRBV4-1 | - | CASSQNHRQPKNTEAFF | TGCGCCAGCAGCCAAAACCATCGACAGCCCAAGAACACTGAAGCTTTCTTT
- | TRBJ2-1 | TRBV13 | - | CASSSSDRSSYNEQFF | TGTGCCAGCAGCTCCTCAGACAGGAGCTCCTACAATGAGCAGTTCTTC
many | TRBJ2-2 | TRBV4-2 | - | CASSQARDTGELFF | TGTGCCAGCAGCCAAGCGAGGGACACCGGGGAGCTGTTTTTT
many | TRBJ2-1 | TRBV5-1 | TRBD2 | CASSPGTTNNEQFF | TGCGCCAGCAGCCCCGGGACTACCAACAATGAGCAGTTCTTC
many | TRBJ1-2 | TRBV24-1 | - | CATSTENYGYTF | TGTGCCACCAGCACAGAAAACTATGGCTACACCTTC
many | TRBJ2-1 | TRBV11-3 | TRBD2 | CASSQGLAGNNEQFF | TGTGCCAGCAGCCAGGGACTAGCGGGAAACAATGAGCAGTTCTTC
few | TRBJ2-7 | TRBV7-8 | TRBD2 | CASSPDRPERGEQYF | TGTGCCAGCAGCCCCGATCGGCCAGAGCGGGGGGAGCAGTACTTC
many | TRBJ2-1 | TRBV7-7 | - | CASSLTWGAYNEQFF | TGTGCTAGCAGCTTAACGTGGGGTGCCTACAATGAGCAGTTCTTC
few | TRBJ1-1 | TRBV30 | - | CAWSPIPGGTEAFF | TGTGCCTGGAGTCCTATACCCGGTGGCACTGAAGCTTTCTTT
many | TRBJ2-7 | TRBV7-2 | - | CASREEGDYEQYF | TGTGCCAGCCGGGAGGAGGGGGACTACGAGCAGTACTTC
- | TRBJ2-1 | TRBV20-1 | - | CSANPDQTISYNEQFF | TGCAGTGCTAACCCCGACCAGACAATCTCCTACAATGAGCAGTTCTTC
- | TRBJ1-2 | TRBV5-1 | TRBD1 | CASSGTGGSGYGYTF | TGCGCCAGCAGCGGAACAGGGGGCTCGGGCTATGGCTACACCTTC
many | TRBJ2-3 | TRBV2 | - | CASKREEWDTDTQYF | TGTGCCAGCAAGCGTGAGGAGTGGGACACAGATACGCAGTATTTT
few | TRBJ2-2 | TRBV15 | TRBD1 | CATSSKTGGTGELFF | TGTGCCACCAGCAGCAAAACAGGGGGCACCGGGGAGCTGTTTTTT